This TCR beta chain was recovered during a study of patients with pleural tuberculosis. Ten or more counts support this clonotype. V lost 9 bases, J lost 2 bases, and 14 bases lay in between. Germline V lookup: CDR1 MDHEN, CDR2 SYDVKM. The CDR3 has 13 amino acids. TCRdb re-derived calls from the reads in MiXCR, one entry per CDR3 protein. Altogether approximately 50,000 distinct CDR3 sequences are present, about 7.3% being singletons, with the ten largest covering roughly 17%. The chain is built from TRBV28 and TRBJ2-7; no definite D call. The clonotype originates from a human donor with pleural tuberculosis. The CDR3 region is CARPIRQTYEQYF. Here the CDR3 DNA reads TGTGCCAGACCTATCCGGCAGACCTACGAGCAGTACTTC.